Below, 25 T cell receptor beta chains from the same sample are listed, as sequenced in a study of blood T cell repertoires in COVID-19. The method was immunoSEQ multiplex PCR; TCRdb's version includes in-frame clones alone and lacks a portion of them. The sample consists of 250,000 to 300,000 clones, roughly nine tenths of them appearing once. Sequencing was performed on peripheral blood. The receptors originated from a woman in her twenties or thirties with COVID-19, enrolled during active disease.

The J gene is TRBJ2-2, the V gene TRBV27, with D perhaps TRBD1 (5 bases). The germline gives CDR1 MNHEY, CDR2 SMNVEV (reference sequence). With 3 bases removed from V and 2 bases from J, the gap between germline ends came to 10 bases. CDR3 length: 15 residues. Here the CDR3 reads CASSFAGLNTGELFF. CDR3 DNA sequence: TGTGCCAGCAGTTTCGCAGGGCTTAACACCGGGGAGCTGTTTTTT.

V usage is TRBV11-2 and J usage is TRBJ2-7; TRBD1 matches at 7 bases. The CDR3 loop spans 14 amino acids. Trimming removed 2 bases from V and 6 bases from J; junction bases left unmatched: 7. Germline-derived CDR1 and CDR2 are SGHAT and FQNNGV. As DNA, the CDR3 is TGTGCCAGCAGCTTACCTCTGACAGGGCCCGAGCAGTACTTC. This sequence encodes CASSLPLTGPEQYF. Drawing the rest from reference TRBV11-2 and TRBJ2-7, the complete variable domain is EAGVAQSPRYKIIEKRQSVAFWCNPISGHATLYWYQQILGQGPKLLIQFQNNGVVDDSQLPKDRFSAERLKGVDSTLKIQPAKLEDSAVYLCASSLPLTGPEQYFGPGTRLTVT.

This clone occurred a few times. The rearrangement uses TRBV19 and TRBJ2-7; D perhaps matches TRBD2 (6 bases). The CDR3 totals 16 residues. V lost 4 bases and J 7 bases, leaving 23 bases between the germline ends. The V gene's germline CDR1 is LNHDA and CDR2 SQIVND (reference sequence). The CDR3 nucleotides read TGTGCCAGTAGTACAGGCGATCCAGGGACTGCTTCAGAGCAGTACTTC. Encoded protein: CASSTGDPGTASEQYF.

V and J are TRBV27 and TRBJ1-4; D gene ambiguous. There are 14 residues in the CDR3. Germline CDR1 reads MNHEY; CDR2 reads SMNVEV (reference sequence). With 11 bases removed from V and 0 bases from J, the gap between germline ends came to 13 bases. CDR3 sequence: CAVKASTTNEKLFF. The CDR3, as DNA: TGTGCCGTAAAAGCTTCTACAACTAATGAAAAACTGTTTTTT.

V and J are TRBV18 and TRBJ2-7; D might be TRBD1 (6 bases). V was shortened by 5 bases and J by 1 base, with 12 bases between the two germline ends. The CDR3 length is 14 residues. Germline V gene lookup returns CDR1 KGHSH and CDR2 LQKENI. CDR3 sequence (DNA): TGTGCCAGCTCAGCCGGGACAAGTTCCTACGAGCAGTACTTC. Translated, it gives CASSAGTSSYEQYF. The variable domain in full, completed from reference TRBV18 and TRBJ2-7, reads NAGVMQNPRHLVRRRGQEARLRCSPMKGHSHVYWYRQLPEEGLKFMVYLQKENIIDESGMPKERFSAEFPKEGPSILRIQQVVRGDSAAYFCASSAGTSSYEQYFGPGTRLTVT.

This chain uses TRBV16 with TRBJ1-5; D is unclear. Trimming stripped 4 bases from V and 6 bases from J, with 19 bases between. CDR3 length: 16 residues. Germline CDR1 KGHSY, CDR2 FQNENV. CDR3 in amino acids: CASSPQAAALGQPQHF. In nucleotides, the CDR3 is TGTGCCAGCAGCCCCCAGGCCGCAGCATTGGGTCAGCCCCAGCATTTT.

This sequence joins TRBV28 and TRBJ2-7; 10 bases fit TRBD2. Germline V gene data show CDR1 as MDHEN and CDR2 as SYDVKM. The CDR3 sequence is 15 residues long. Germline trimming cut 2 bases from V and 1 base from J; bases unmatched to any gene: 2. The DNA for the CDR3 is TGTGCCAGCAGTTTAGCAGCGGGGGGGTCCTACGAGCAGTACTTC. Translation: CASSLAAGGSYEQYF.

This sequence joins TRBV10-1 and TRBJ2-7; 9 bases match TRBD2. The CDR3 is 13 residues long. After removal of 5 bases from V and 2 bases from J, the junction contained 1 base not matched to a gene. In germline, CDR1 is WNHNN, CDR2 SYGVQD (reference sequence). The CDR3 reads CASSSSGAYEQYF. The DNA for the CDR3 is TGCGCCAGCAGTTCTAGCGGGGCCTACGAGCAGTACTTC.

The CDR3 spells CAISGSLERGIEQYF. The CDR3 coding sequence is TGTGCCATCAGTGGATCTCTTGAGCGGGGGATCGAGCAGTACTTC. This chain links TRBV10-3 with TRBJ2-7, with TRBD2 identical over 8 bases. Germline trimming cut 4 bases from V and 6 bases from J; bases unmatched to any gene: 11. Germline V lookup: CDR1 ENHRY, CDR2 SYGVKD. The CDR3 covers 15 residues.

The chain has TRBV10-3 and TRBJ2-2; a weak D match, TRBD1 (6 bases). CDR1 is ENHRY and CDR2 is SYGVKD in the germline V gene. This CDR3 comprises 12 residues. V lost 7 bases and J lost 5, with 8 bases in between. This CDR3 is CAIKRGTGELFF. In DNA, the CDR3 is TGTGCCATCAAGAGGGGGACCGGGGAGCTGTTTTTT.

This clone is a singleton in its sample. The chain has TRBV5-1 and TRBJ1-4, with TRBD1 identical over 10 bases. V gave up 4 bases and J gave up 8 bases; unmatched junction bases: 8. The CDR3 is made up of 15 amino acids. Per germline, CDR1 SGHRS and CDR2 YFSETQ. The CDR3 nucleotides read TGCGCCAGCAGCGACCGACAGGGGGCGGGGGAAAAACTGTTTTTT. Translated: CASSDRQGAGEKLFF.

The CDR3 nucleotides read TGCGCCAGCAGGGAACAGGGGCGGAGCACAGATACGCAGTATTTT. Translating gives CASREQGRSTDTQYF. This chain links TRBV10-2 with TRBJ2-3, with 7 bases aligning to TRBD1. J was trimmed by 0 bases and V by 6 bases; bases with no gene match: 6. The CDR3 sequence is 15 residues long. Germline assignment: CDR1 WSHSY and CDR2 SAAADI.

The rearrangement joins TRBV21-1 to TRBJ2-7; the D call in the table, TRBD1, was not verified against the DNA. TRBV21-1 is described as a pseudogene. The CDR3 covers 13 residues. CDR3 in DNA: TGTGCCACAAACCCCAGGTACCCTAACGAGCAGTACTTC. It translates to CATNPRYPNEQYF.

The chain links TRBV4-1 to TRBJ2-7; a weak D match, TRBD1 (6 bases). The CDR3 has 16 residues. V gave up 2 bases and J gave up 3 bases, with 17 bases separating them. Germline V gives CDR1 MGHRA, CDR2 YSYEKL. This CDR3 is CASSQTLVAGVYEQYF. CDR3 coding DNA: TGCGCCAGCAGCCAAACGCTGGTGGCAGGGGTCTACGAGCAGTACTTC.

The V call is TRBV18, the J call TRBJ2-7; D call uncertain. The germline V gene encodes CDR1 KGHSH and CDR2 LQKENI. This CDR3 spans 12 amino acids. With 5 bases removed from V and 0 bases from J, the gap between germline ends came to 5 bases. The CDR3 nucleotides are TGTGCCAGCTCAGCAGTCTCCTACGAGCAGTACTTC. Translation gives CASSAVSYEQYF.

This clone has more than one count but fewer than ten. The chain links TRBV28 to TRBJ1-2, with D unclear. V was clipped by 6 bases and J by 0 bases, with 5 bases between them. The CDR3 has 12 residues. Germline CDR1 is MDHEN and CDR2 is SYDVKM. CDR3 sequence (DNA): TGTGCCAGCAGCCAGTCTAACTATGGCTACACCTTC. This sequence encodes CASSQSNYGYTF.

This clone was counted between two and nine times. V and J are TRBV5-1 and TRBJ1-1; 8 bases agree with TRBD1. With 5 bases clipped from V and 5 bases from J, the junction kept 14 bases outside the gene matches. This CDR3 contains 16 residues. CDR1 and CDR2 (germline): SGHRS, YFSETQ. CDR3: CASRGADRTGKTEAFF. CDR3 in DNA: TGCGCCAGCAGAGGGGCAGACCGGACAGGGAAAACTGAAGCTTTCTTT.

J is TRBJ2-1 and V is TRBV18; 8 nucleotides line up with TRBD1. The trim removed 2 bases at V and 10 bases at J, leaving 10 bases unmatched. Germline CDR1 KGHSH, CDR2 LQKENI. There are 15 residues in the CDR3. The CDR3 region has the DNA TGTGCCAGCTCACCAACGACAGGGGCCCCAATGGAGCAGTTCTTC. Protein sequence: CASSPTTGAPMEQFF.

The chain uses TRBV10-3 and TRBJ1-5; TRBD1 aligns across 8 bases. The CDR3 spans 13 residues. In germline, CDR1 is ENHRY, CDR2 SYGVKD. The ends lost 5 bases at V and 6 bases at J; junction bases unmatched: 3. The CDR3 DNA reads TGTGCCATCAGTCAGGGGGCAGGTCAGCCCCAGCATTTT. Protein: CAISQGAGQPQHF.

Remarks on this clone: Other DNA sequences in this specimen translate into the identical CDR3. V gene TRBV7-9 combines with J gene TRBJ2-7, with 8 bases that match TRBD1. From germline, CDR1 is SEHNR and CDR2 FQNEAQ (reference sequence). The V gene end was trimmed by 1 base and the J gene end by 2 bases; junction bases not matched to a gene: 1. The CDR3 is 14 amino acids. DNA for the CDR3: TGTGCCAGCAGCTTAGGGACAGGGACCTACGAGCAGTACTTC. This encodes CASSLGTGTYEQYF.

The chain employs TRBV28 and TRBJ1-4; 10 positions match TRBD1. V dropped 4 bases and J dropped 7; count of bases not matched to a gene: 9. Germline CDR1 reads MDHEN; CDR2 reads SYDVKM. The CDR3 consists of 16 residues. Written as DNA, the CDR3 is TGTGCCAGCAGTTCCGACCCGACAGGGGGCTTTGAAAAACTGTTTTTT. It encodes CASSSDPTGGFEKLFF.

The rearrangement uses TRBV18 and TRBJ2-7, with D perhaps matching TRBD1 (6 bases). CDR1 is KGHSH, CDR2 LQKENI, per germline. V lost 3 bases to trimming and J lost 1 base, with 13 bases between them. This CDR3 comprises 15 residues. The CDR3 DNA is TGTGCCAGCTCACCGACGCCGGACAGTTCCTACGAGCAGTACTTC. Its protein product is CASSPTPDSSYEQYF. The full variable domain, with the rest looked up from reference TRBV18 and TRBJ2-7, is NAGVMQNPRHLVRRRGQEARLRCSPMKGHSHVYWYRQLPEEGLKFMVYLQKENIIDESGMPKERFSAEFPKEGPSILRIQQVVRGDSAAYFCASSPTPDSSYEQYFGPGTRLTVT.

V gene TRBV2 combines with J gene TRBJ2-3; TRBD2 agrees at 9 bases. The trim removed 5 bases at V and 4 bases at J, leaving 1 base unmatched. Germline-derived CDR1 and CDR2 are SNHLY and FYNNEI. The CDR3 is 13 amino acids. This CDR3 reads CASSSGGSDTQYF. The DNA of the CDR3 is TGTGCCAGCAGTAGCGGGGGGTCAGATACGCAGTATTTT.

The chain carries TRBV6-5 and TRBJ1-4; possibly TRBD1 for D (6 bases). From germline, CDR1 is MNHEY and CDR2 SVGAGI. This CDR3 has 14 residues. The V end lost 1 base, the J end lost 6 bases, and 9 bases lay between the germline ends. The DNA of the CDR3 is TGTGCCAGCAGTTACTGGGGGGGCGATGAAAAACTGTTTTTT. Protein: CASSYWGGDEKLFF.

The chain carries TRBV5-6 and TRBJ1-2; 7 bases are shared with TRBD1. CDR1 is SGHDT, CDR2 YYEEEE, per germline. V was clipped by 2 bases and J by 7 bases; unmatched bases: 2. The CDR3 length is 12 residues. Here the CDR3 DNA reads TGTGCCAGCAGCTTCGACAGGGCTGGCTACACCTTC. Its translation: CASSFDRAGYTF.